This TCR beta chain was captured in a study of CXCR3-negative and CXCR3-positive naive CD8 T cells. Study-level background: Every library held about 1.5 +/- 0.3 million TRB reads, and the total came to approximately 140 million.

5' RACE that incorporated UMI labels was used to prepare the TRB cDNA libraries. TCRdb reprocessed the 5' RACE reads, with one entry per CDR3 protein and no DNA. This sample contains around 57,000 distinct CDR3 sequences. Study-wide points: Similar TRBV-TRBJ usage was seen in naive cells (both CXCR3-negative and CXCR3-positive), but memory cells differed.

Points on this clonotype: Its antigen is not known.

This CDR3 region has 15 residues. The germline CDR1 and CDR2 sequences are KGHDR and SFDVKD. The TCR originated in a human donor in good health. Some clones in this sample may be carry-over from other donors' samples. The specimen sequenced was memory CD8+ T cells from blood. The chain carries TRBV24-1 and TRBJ2-2. CDR3 residues: CATSGSEALTGELFF.